Sequencing of this T cell receptor beta chain was carried out in a study of shared clonotypes between healthy human individuals. As for this clone: Its target is unknown.

General study points: Among the subsets, naive ones generally showed larger estimated richness than memory ones. Clonotypes which were not shared had lower generation probabilities than clonotypes that all four donors shared.

Original data processing: ImmunoSEQ output held junction-only sequences without quality scores, so filtering differed. TCRdb's table, derived via immunoSEQ multiplex PCR, lists solely in-frame clones and lacks some. Clone size and V and J calls were adopted from that table, with D and trimming inferred from the DNA. The data hold around 2,000,000 clones, with more than 85% observed a single time. CD45RO-negative CD8 cells positively selected for CCR7 made up the naive population, which excluded terminally differentiated effector memory CD45RA+ cells. Donors were healthy HIV-negative adults without recent acute infections or vaccinations. The sequencing sample was made of naive CD8+ T cells from PBMCs. This TCR was sampled from a young man in good health. Some clones in this sample may be carry-over from other donors' samples.

The DNA for the CDR3 is TGTGCCAGCAGCTTAGTGGATCTGGCCACCATATATTTT. Its translation is CASSLVDLATIYF. This rearrangement joins TRBV7-9 to TRBJ1-3, with D unclear. CDR1 is SEHNR, CDR2 FQNEAQ, per germline (reference sequence). The CDR3 length is 13 residues. The V end lost 1 base, the J end lost 9 bases, and 10 bases lay between the germline ends.